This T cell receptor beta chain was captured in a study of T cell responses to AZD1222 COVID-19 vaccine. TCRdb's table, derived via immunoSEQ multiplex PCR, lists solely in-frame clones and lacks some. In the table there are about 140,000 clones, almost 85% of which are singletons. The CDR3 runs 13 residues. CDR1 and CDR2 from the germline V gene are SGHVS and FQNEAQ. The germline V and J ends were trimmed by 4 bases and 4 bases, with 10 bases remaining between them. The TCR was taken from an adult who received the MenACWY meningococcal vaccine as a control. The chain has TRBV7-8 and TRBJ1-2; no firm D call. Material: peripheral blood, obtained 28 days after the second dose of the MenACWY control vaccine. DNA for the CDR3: TGTGCCAGCAGCTCCTCTTTTAGCTATGGCTACACCTTC. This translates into CASSSSFSYGYTF.